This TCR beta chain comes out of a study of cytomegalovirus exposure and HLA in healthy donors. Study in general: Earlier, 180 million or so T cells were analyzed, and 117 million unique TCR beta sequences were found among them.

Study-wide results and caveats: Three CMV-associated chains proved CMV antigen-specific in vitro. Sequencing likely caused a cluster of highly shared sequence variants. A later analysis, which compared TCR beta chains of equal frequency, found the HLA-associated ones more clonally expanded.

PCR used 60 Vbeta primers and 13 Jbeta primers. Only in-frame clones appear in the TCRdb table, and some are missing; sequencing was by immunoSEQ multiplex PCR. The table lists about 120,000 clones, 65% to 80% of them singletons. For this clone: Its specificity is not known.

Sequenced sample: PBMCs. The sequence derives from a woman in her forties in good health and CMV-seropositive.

The CDR3, as DNA: TGTGCCAGCAGCTTAGGACAGGCTAACTATGGCTACACCTTC. The encoded protein is CASSLGQANYGYTF. The V and J genes are TRBV7-2 and TRBJ1-2, with D tentatively TRBD1 (6 bases). CDR1 is SGHTA and CDR2 is FQGNSA in the germline V gene. The CDR3 is made up of 14 amino acids. V dropped 1 base and J dropped 0 bases, with 6 bases sitting between them.